The 12 T cell receptor beta chains listed next were all sequenced from one sample in a study of tumor and adjacent non-tumor tissue in lung cancer. A modified ARM-PCR protocol with three rounds of nested PCR amplified TCRbeta. From the multiplex PCR reads, TCRdb called clonotypes with MiXCR, one entry per CDR3 protein. The sample yields 75,000 to 95,000 distinct CDR3 sequences, around 76% seen once. RNA was extracted from bulk tissue without any cell sorting. More than 3 cm separated this lung sample from the edge of the tumor. Sequencing was performed on distant non-tumor lung tissue. The receptors come from a woman aged 45 to 65 with non-small cell lung cancer.

In regard to this clonotype: A much larger clone sits a single nucleotide away, making a read error possible. The chain couples TRBV28 to TRBJ2-4; tentatively, D is TRBD1 or TRBD2 (6 bases each). The CDR3 runs to 14 residues. Germline CDR1 is MDHEN and CDR2 is SYDVKM. Here the CDR3 reads CASSFKGGGNIQNF. CDR3 sequence (DNA): TGTGCCAGCAGTTTTAAGGGGGGTGGCAACATTCAGAACTTC. Using reference TRBV28 and TRBJ2-4 for the parts outside the CDR3, the full variable domain is DVKVTQSSRYLVKRTGEKVFLECVQDMDHENMFWYRQDPGLGLRLIYFSYDVKMKEKGDIPEGYSVSREKKERFSLILESASTNQTSMYLCASSFKGGGNIQNFGAGTRLSVL.

There are a few counts of this clonotype. A much larger clone differs from this one at a single base, so this may be a read error. This rearrangement joins TRBV10-3 to TRBJ2-2; 10 positions agree with TRBD2. CDR1 ENHRY and CDR2 SYGVKD come from the germline V gene. CDR3 length: 15 amino acids. In nucleotides, the CDR3 is TGTGCCATCAGTGATCAGCGGGAGGGCACCGGGGAGCTGCTTTTT. It specifies CAISDQREGTGELLF.

This clonotype occurred many times. The rearrangement links TRBV6-5 to TRBJ2-1, with TRBD1 matching 10 bases. Per germline, CDR1 MNHEY and CDR2 SVGAGI. The ends lost 6 bases at V and 7 bases at J; junction bases unmatched: 6. The CDR3 totals 14 residues. The CDR3 DNA is TGTGCCAGCAGGAGACAGGGGGCGGGTAATGAGCAGTTCTTC. It codes for CASRRQGAGNEQFF.

Of note for this clonotype: This could be a read error, since a much larger clone is one nucleotide away. This CDR3 fails to terminate in the conserved phenylalanine or tryptophan, so it likely reflects a read error. The chain recombines TRBV30 with TRBJ1-1, with D tentatively TRBD1 (5 bases). Germline V CDR1 and CDR2: GTSNPN, SVGIG (reference sequence). Trimming took off 3 bases at V and 5 bases at J, with 19 bases between the two ends. The CDR3 totals 15 residues. The chain's CDR3 is CAWSATSGARTEAFY. The CDR3 DNA is TGTGCCTGGAGCGCGACTAGCGGGGCCCGGACTGAAGCTTTCTAT.

The chain joins TRBV12-3 or TRBV12-4 to TRBJ2-2; TRBD1 matches 7 bases. Germline trimming cut 1 base from V and 17 bases from J; bases unmatched to any gene: 19. CDR3 length: 16 residues. The CDR3 loop reads CASSLGTGSNTGELFF. The CDR3 DNA is TGTGCCAGCAGTTTAGGGACAGGATCAAACACCGGGGAACTATTTTTT.

The chain joins TRBV5-6 to TRBJ2-1; 7 nucleotides agree with TRBD1. The junction had 7 bases not matched to a gene; V was cut back by 8 bases and J by 5 bases. Germline-derived CDR1 and CDR2 are SGHDT and YYEEEE. The CDR3 sequence is 13 residues long. The CDR3 here is CASSPTGHNEQFF. Written as DNA, the CDR3 is TGTGCCAGTAGCCCGACAGGGCACAATGAGCAGTTCTTC.

The gene calls are TRBV6-1 and TRBJ2-7; D is possibly TRBD2 (5 bases). V was trimmed by 8 bases and J by 1 base, leaving 15 bases between them. This CDR3 comprises 14 residues. The germline CDR1 and CDR2 sequences are MNHNS and SASEGT. CDR3 region: CASHCSASSYEQYF. CDR3 coding DNA: TGTGCCAGCCATTGTAGCGCATCGTCCTACGAGCAGTACTTC.

This clonotype was detected once. One junction end disagrees with the germline gene, perhaps due to a read error. The CDR3 protein is CASSPTGWWDSGLRKVGLNTEASF. CDR3 bases: TGCGCCAGCAGCCCGACCGGATGGTGGGACAGTGGTCTCCGGAAGGTGGGTTTGAACACTGAAGCTTCCTTT. The V and J genes are TRBV5-1 and TRBJ1-1; 7 bases fit TRBD1. This CDR3 has 24 residues. CDR1 is SGHRS and CDR2 is YFSETQ in the germline V gene.

This clonotype was observed a single time. At one of its ends the junction is not consistent with the germline gene, which may arise from a read error. The V and J genes are TRBV6-5 and TRBJ1-1; 7 nucleotides match TRBD1. CDR1 is MNHEY, CDR2 SVGAGI, per germline. There are 15 residues in the CDR3. The CDR3 DNA follows: TGTGTCAGCAGTGATCCGGGACAGCAGGGCATTGAAGCTTTCTTT. As protein: CVSSDPGQQGIEAFF.

Concerning this clonotype: One end of the junction varies from germline; a read error may be responsible. The rearrangement links TRBV4-2 to TRBJ1-5; no clear D gene. CDR1 LGHNA and CDR2 YNFKEQ come from the germline V gene. This CDR3 region has 15 residues. CDR3 nucleotide sequence: TGTGCTAGCAGCCAAGACATCACTAGCACTCAGCCCCAGCATTTT. It codes for CASSQDITSTQPQHF.

With regard to this clonotype: Relative to the germline gene, one junction end is altered; a read error may explain this. The chain employs TRBV12-3 or TRBV12-4 and TRBJ2-2; 9 positions match TRBD1. This CDR3 has 16 residues. Here the CDR3 reads CASSIGTGTNTGGLYF. The CDR3 DNA follows: TGTGCCAGCAGTATAGGGACAGGGACAAACACCGGGGGGCTGTATTTT.

About this clonotype: One junction end does not reproduce the germline sequence, and a read error may be involved. The CDR3 DNA reads as TGTGCCATCAGTGGAGGTCAGTGGGCTGGGCAGCCCCTGCATTTT. Protein sequence: CAISGGQWAGQPLHF. This rearrangement joins TRBV10-3 to TRBJ1-5; D remains unclear. This CDR3 has 15 amino acids. Germline V lookup: CDR1 ENHRY, CDR2 SYGVKD.